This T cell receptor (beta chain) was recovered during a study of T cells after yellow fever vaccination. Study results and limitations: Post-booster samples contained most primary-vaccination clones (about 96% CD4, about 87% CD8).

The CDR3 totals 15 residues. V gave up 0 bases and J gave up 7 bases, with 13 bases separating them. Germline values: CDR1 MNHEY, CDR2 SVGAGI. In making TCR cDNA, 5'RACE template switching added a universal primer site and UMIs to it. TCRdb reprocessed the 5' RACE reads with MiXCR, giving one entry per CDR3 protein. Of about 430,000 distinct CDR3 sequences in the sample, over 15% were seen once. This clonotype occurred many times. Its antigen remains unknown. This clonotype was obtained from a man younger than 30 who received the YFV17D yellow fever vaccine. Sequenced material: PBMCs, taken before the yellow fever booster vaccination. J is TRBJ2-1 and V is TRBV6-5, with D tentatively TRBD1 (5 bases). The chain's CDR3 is CASSYSARVRNEQFF. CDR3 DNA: TGTGCCAGCAGTTACTCGGCCAGGGTTAGAAATGAGCAGTTCTTC.